This is a list of T cell receptor beta chains from one sample in a study of blood T cells in healthy people across ages. TCRdb reanalysed the 5' RACE reads using MiXCR and keeps one entry per CDR3 protein. Among about a million distinct CDR3 sequences listed, roughly 51% were seen once. The sequenced sample consisted of blood. The receptors derive from a woman aged 60-70 years in good health. Both conserved end residues are part of each CDR3. The order of the fields is V gene, D gene, CDR3 length, CDR3 protein. D genes are given only for firm matches.

V: TRBV7-9
D: .
length: 9
CDR3: CAVQETQYF

V: TRBV4-2
D: .
length: 14
CDR3: CASSQDFSGYGYTF

V: TRBV28
D: TRBD2
length: 18
CDR3: CASSFPGLAGGQWETPYF

V: TRBV29-1
D: .
length: 13
CDR3: CSVALTAGDEQFF

V: TRBV27
D: .
length: 16
CDR3: CASSPSRQPSTYEQYF

V: TRBV6-1
D: .
length: 15
CDR3: CASIGTRFASGEQYF

V: TRBV3-1
D: .
length: 15
CDR3: CASSEGGFSNQPQHF

V: TRBV11-1
D: .
length: 14
CDR3: CASSFGQFTGELFF

V: TRBV5-5
D: .
length: 15
CDR3: CASSLGGSPRETQYF

V: TRBV12-3/TRBV12-4
D: TRBD2
length: 18
CDR3: CASSLALWTSGNTDTQYF

V: TRBV27
D: TRBD2
length: 21
CDR3: CASSLRGYPGHGLAGEETQYF

V: TRBV6-6
D: TRBD1
length: 14
CDR3: CASTRQGEGSPLHF

V: TRBV7-2
D: .
length: 17
CDR3: CASSLVYGSSGANVLTF

V: TRBV20-1
D: .
length: 15
CDR3: CSASKAGAPYNEQFF

V: TRBV4-1
D: .
length: 17
CDR3: CASSQELAGRAKNVQYF

V: TRBV29-1
D: .
length: 12
CDR3: CSVAADNYGYTF

V: TRBV2
D: .
length: 14
CDR3: CASRMGQGVIEQYF

V: TRBV24-1
D: .
length: 14
CDR3: CATSDHGDPETQYF

V: TRBV7-8
D: TRBD1
length: 13
CDR3: CASSRDRGVGYTF

V: TRBV29-1
D: .
length: 17
CDR3: CSVGSIGEEGPREKLFF

V: TRBV4-3
D: .
length: 14
CDR3: CASSQERRHTKAFF

V: TRBV5-1
D: .
length: 15
CDR3: CATSGELGGAETQYF

V: TRBV7-2
D: .
length: 14
CDR3: CASSRRQDPYEQYF

V: TRBV7-8
D: .
length: 16
CDR3: CASSLAGVSTNYGYTF

V: TRBV20-1
D: .
length: 15
CDR3: CSARDPWWGIETQYF

V: TRBV27
D: TRBD2
length: 15
CDR3: CASSPREGRAWELFF

V: TRBV3-1
D: .
length: 12
CDR3: CASSHGTRTQYF

V: TRBV7-9
D: TRBD1
length: 18
CDR3: CASSSPPISGGRTGELFF

V: TRBV12-3/TRBV12-4
D: TRBD2
length: 15
CDR3: CASSFGAGGLNEQYF